This is a list of T cell receptor beta chains from one sample in a study of blood T cell repertoires in COVID-19. The data were produced by immunoSEQ multiplex PCR, yet TCRdb's version contains in-frame clones alone and is incomplete. Found here are roughly 60,000 clones, roughly 84% of them singletons; the top ten hold 5.6%. Sequenced input: peripheral blood. The receptor source for this set is an older woman with acute or convalescent COVID-19. Each CDR3 is given with its conserved first and last residue. Each record gives: J gene, clone size, V gene, D gene, CDR3 protein, CDR3 DNA. A D gene is named only where the DNA matches it firmly. For some rows the clone size is stated as once, few or many, or as a class when expanded; others skip it.

J gene: TRBJ2-3; clone size: .; V gene: TRBV3-1/TRBV3-2; D gene: .; CDR3 protein: CASSQGAGRNTQYF; CDR3 DNA: TGTGCCAGCAGCCAAGGGGCAGGCCGAAATACGCAGTATTTT
J gene: TRBJ1-2; clone size: few; V gene: TRBV19; D gene: TRBD1; CDR3 protein: CASRQGVGGYTF; CDR3 DNA: TGTGCCAGTAGGCAGGGGGTTGGTGGCTACACCTTC
J gene: TRBJ1-1; clone size: once; V gene: TRBV12-3/TRBV12-4; D gene: TRBD1; CDR3 protein: CASSRFRGTEAFF; CDR3 DNA: TGTGCCAGCAGTAGGTTCAGGGGGACTGAAGCTTTCTTT
J gene: TRBJ1-2; clone size: .; V gene: TRBV6-5; D gene: .; CDR3 protein: CASRRLPHGYTF; CDR3 DNA: TGTGCCAGCAGGCGGCTACCTCATGGCTACACCTTC
J gene: TRBJ1-3; clone size: .; V gene: TRBV9; D gene: TRBD1; CDR3 protein: CASSPKSVDRITFSGNTIYF; CDR3 DNA: TGTGCCAGCAGCCCGAAGTCGGTGGACAGGATCACTTTCTCTGGAAACACCATATATTTT
J gene: TRBJ2-1; clone size: .; V gene: TRBV27; D gene: .; CDR3 protein: CASSTFLQEKYNEQFF; CDR3 DNA: TGTGCCAGCAGTACGTTTCTCCAGGAAAAATACAATGAGCAGTTCTTC
J gene: TRBJ1-2; clone size: .; V gene: TRBV12-3/TRBV12-4; D gene: .; CDR3 protein: CASSPGAGYTF; CDR3 DNA: TGTGCCAGCAGCCCGGGAGCTGGCTACACCTTC
J gene: TRBJ2-3; clone size: .; V gene: TRBV24-1; D gene: .; CDR3 protein: CATSAGSDTQYF; CDR3 DNA: TGTGCCACCTCCGCCGGGTCAGATACGCAGTATTTT
J gene: TRBJ2-3; clone size: few; V gene: TRBV10-3; D gene: TRBD2; CDR3 protein: CAISESGTSGAPSTDTQYF; CDR3 DNA: TGTGCCATCAGTGAGTCCGGGACTAGCGGGGCTCCTAGCACAGATACGCAGTATTTT
J gene: TRBJ1-1; clone size: .; V gene: TRBV12-3/TRBV12-4; D gene: TRBD1; CDR3 protein: CASKTGDTEAFF; CDR3 DNA: TGTGCCAGCAAAACAGGGGACACTGAAGCTTTCTTT
J gene: TRBJ2-3; clone size: .; V gene: TRBV19; D gene: .; CDR3 protein: CASSIGPGIDTQYF; CDR3 DNA: TGTGCCAGTAGTATAGGTCCAGGGATAGATACGCAGTATTTT
J gene: TRBJ2-7; clone size: .; V gene: TRBV6-5; D gene: .; CDR3 protein: CASRGQSPRNEQYF; CDR3 DNA: TGTGCCAGCAGGGGGCAGAGCCCCAGGAACGAGCAGTACTTC
J gene: TRBJ1-2; clone size: .; V gene: TRBV2; D gene: .; CDR3 protein: CASMEGLTQVYTF; CDR3 DNA: TGTGCCAGCATGGAGGGACTAACTCAGGTCTACACCTTC
J gene: TRBJ2-1; clone size: .; V gene: TRBV6-1; D gene: TRBD2; CDR3 protein: CASSARLAGGPGEQFF; CDR3 DNA: TGTGCCAGCAGTGCCCGACTAGCGGGGGGGCCGGGTGAGCAGTTCTTC